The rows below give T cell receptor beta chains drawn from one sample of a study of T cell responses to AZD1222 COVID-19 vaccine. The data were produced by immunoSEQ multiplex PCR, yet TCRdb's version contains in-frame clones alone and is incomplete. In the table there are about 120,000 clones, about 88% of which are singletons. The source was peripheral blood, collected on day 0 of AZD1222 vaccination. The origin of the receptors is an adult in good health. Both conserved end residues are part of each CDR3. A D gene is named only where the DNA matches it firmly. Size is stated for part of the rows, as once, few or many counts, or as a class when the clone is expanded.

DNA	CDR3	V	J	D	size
TGTGCCTGGAGGGGGGGCTCCTATAATTCACCCCTCCACTTT	CAWRGGSYNSPLHF	TRBV30	TRBJ1-6	.	.
TGCGCCAGCAGCCAAGTAGAACGACTTGAAGCTTTCTTT	CASSQVERLEAFF	TRBV4-1	TRBJ1-1	.	many
TGTGCCAGCAGCACTGTGGGGCGGAATAATCAGCCCCAGCATTTT	CASSTVGRNNQPQHF	TRBV7-2	TRBJ1-5	.	.
TGTGCCAGCAGCCCCCGACTGCGCGGGAGGGCCATGGGCTACGAGCAGTACTTC	CASSPRLRGRAMGYEQYF	TRBV3-1/TRBV3-2	TRBJ2-7	TRBD2	.
TGTGCCAGCAGCCCTAAGGGAGGCCAGCCCCAGCATTTT	CASSPKGGQPQHF	TRBV7-9	TRBJ1-5	.	.
TGTGCCAGCAGGCGTGGACTAGCGGGAAGGGGATTACGCACAGATACGCAGTATTTT	CASRRGLAGRGLRTDTQYF	TRBV7-7	TRBJ2-3	TRBD2	.
TGTGCCAGCAGCTCCGCTAGGAAAGACAGTTCCTCCTATGGCTACACCTTC	CASSSARKDSSSYGYTF	TRBV7-9	TRBJ1-2	.	.
TGTGCCAGCAGCTTTCCCCCTTTTCAGGGGACCTCTTATGGCTACACCTTC	CASSFPPFQGTSYGYTF	TRBV11-2	TRBJ1-2	.	.
TGCGCCAGCAGCCCACAGGGGGCAGGGGAGCAGTTCTTC	CASSPQGAGEQFF	TRBV5-1	TRBJ2-1	TRBD1	.
TGTGCCAGCGTACAATGGGGGACCTATGGCTACACCTTC	CASVQWGTYGYTF	TRBV28	TRBJ1-2	.	.
TGTGCCAGCAGCCAAGAAGGCTACTACAATGAGCAGTTCTTC	CASSQEGYYNEQFF	TRBV3-1/TRBV3-2	TRBJ2-1	.	.
TGCGCCAGCAGCCAGACAGGGGCCACCGGGGAGCTGTTTTTT	CASSQTGATGELFF	TRBV5-1	TRBJ2-2	TRBD1	.
TGTGCCAGTAAGGGAAGGGCGGGGCCCACAGATACGCAGTATTTT	CASKGRAGPTDTQYF	TRBV19	TRBJ2-3	.	.
TGTGCCAGCAGCTTAGGAGACTATAATGAAAAACTGTTTTTT	CASSLGDYNEKLFF	TRBV11-2	TRBJ1-4	.	.
TGTGCCAGCAGTGGATCCATACTCAAAGAAGCTTTCTTT	CASSGSILKEAFF	TRBV2	TRBJ1-1	.	.
TGTGCCAGCAGTTATAGCTCCTACAATGAGCAGTTCTTC	CASSYSSYNEQFF	TRBV13	TRBJ2-1	.	.
TGTGCCAGCAGCCAAGAGGGGGACGAGCAGTACTTC	CASSQEGDEQYF	TRBV5-4	TRBJ2-7	.	few
TGTGCCAGTAGTGCTCAGGGTAGCTCCTACGAGCAGTACTTC	CASSAQGSSYEQYF	TRBV19	TRBJ2-7	.	.
TGTGCCAGCAGATGGCGGGGGGGGGACAATGAGCAGTTCTTC	CASRWRGGDNEQFF	TRBV5-4	TRBJ2-1	TRBD2	.
TGTGCCAGCAGTTACGGAGGATCTGGAAACACCATATATTTT	CASSYGGSGNTIYF	TRBV6-5	TRBJ1-3	.	.
TGTGCCAGCAGCTGGGGACAGATGAACACTGAAGCTTTCTTT	CASSWGQMNTEAFF	TRBV11-2	TRBJ1-1	TRBD1	.
TGTGCCAGCAGCATCCCGGGACAGGAGATGATGAACACTGAAGCTTTCTTT	CASSIPGQEMMNTEAFF	TRBV21-1	TRBJ1-1	.	.
TGTGCCAGCAGGGGCGTAGGTGGGACCGGGGAGCTGTTTTTT	CASRGVGGTGELFF	TRBV6-5	TRBJ2-2	.	.
TGTGCCAGCAGCTCTTCGATGGGGGCCCAATACGAGCAGTACTTC	CASSSSMGAQYEQYF	TRBV7-2	TRBJ2-7	.	.
TGTGCCAGCAGCTTTGCGGGACAGCCGTATTCACCCCTCCACTTT	CASSFAGQPYSPLHF	TRBV7-2	TRBJ1-6	TRBD1	once
TGCGCCAGCAGCTTGAACTCTTTACCATACGAGCAGTACTTC	CASSLNSLPYEQYF	TRBV5-1	TRBJ2-7	.	.
TGTGCCAGCTCTCCACAGGGCGAGATTGAAGCTTTCTTT	CASSPQGEIEAFF	TRBV18	TRBJ1-1	.	.
TGTGCCAGCAGCTTGGGGACAGGGGTTTGGAACACTGAAGCTTTCTTT	CASSLGTGVWNTEAFF	TRBV13	TRBJ1-1	TRBD1	once
TGTGCCAGCAGCCTGGAGGGTGAATCGCTACAATTCACGCTAGCAGATACGCAGTATTTT	CASSLEGESLQFTLADTQYF	TRBV5-4	TRBJ2-3	.	.
TGTGCCAGCAACGTAGGGGGGAATCAGCCCCAGCATTTT	CASNVGGNQPQHF	TRBV7-9	TRBJ1-5	.	.
TGTGCCACCAGCAGAGATCCTGGAGCCCAAGAGACCCAGTACTTC	CATSRDPGAQETQYF	TRBV15	TRBJ2-5	.	.
TGCAGCGTTGAATACACAGGGGGCGGAGGCTACACCTTC	CSVEYTGGGGYTF	TRBV29-1	TRBJ1-2	TRBD1	.
TGTGCCAGCAGCTTAGGCGGGACTAGTGTCAATGAGCAGTTCTTC	CASSLGGTSVNEQFF	TRBV11-1	TRBJ2-1	TRBD2	.
TGTGCCAGCAACCCCGGGACAGCTTTCTACGAGCAGTACTTC	CASNPGTAFYEQYF	TRBV28	TRBJ2-7	TRBD1	.
TGCGCCAGCAGTGTACAGACCTACGAGCAGTACTTC	CASSVQTYEQYF	TRBV10-2	TRBJ2-7	.	once
TGTGCCAGCAGATGGGACTTCGGCTACACCTTC	CASRWDFGYTF	TRBV21-1	TRBJ1-2	.	.
TGTGCCAGCAGCCTTTACAGGGGGTTCACAGATACGCAGTATTTT	CASSLYRGFTDTQYF	TRBV6-5	TRBJ2-3	TRBD1	.
TGTGCCAGCAGTCGAGACAGGTCTTTCTCTGGAAACACCATATATTTT	CASSRDRSFSGNTIYF	TRBV28	TRBJ1-3	.	many
TGTGCCAGTAGTTTAGCGGGGTACAATGAGCAGTTCTTC	CASSLAGYNEQFF	TRBV19	TRBJ2-1	TRBD2	.
TGTGCCAGTGACACTTCAAGAGGGGTCTACACCTTC	CASDTSRGVYTF	TRBV6-5	TRBJ1-2	.	few
TGTGCCAGCAGCTTGTTGCGGGGCAATGAGCAGTTCTTC	CASSLLRGNEQFF	TRBV7-2	TRBJ2-1	.	.
TGTGCCACCAGCAGAGTTAGCCATCCACTGAGCTCCTACAATGAGCAGTTCTTC	CATSRVSHPLSSYNEQFF	TRBV15	TRBJ2-1	.	.
TGTGCCACCAGTGATCGCGGGACAGTCAATCAGCCCCAGCATTTT	CATSDRGTVNQPQHF	TRBV24-1	TRBJ1-5	TRBD1	once
TGTGCCTGGTGGCGTCGGCGATATCCCTACGAGCAGTACTTC	CAWWRRRYPYEQYF	TRBV30	TRBJ2-7	.	.
TGTGCTAGTGGTTTGGTACTACCCCGGACAGGCTTTTCTGGAAACACCATATATTTT	CASGLVLPRTGFSGNTIYF	TRBV12-5	TRBJ1-3	TRBD1	.
TGTGCCATCTCAACCGGGCCAGGGAGTGAAATCGGGTATGGCTACACCTTC	CAISTGPGSEIGYGYTF	TRBV10-3	TRBJ1-2	.	.
TGTGCCAGCAGCGGACAGGGCCAGCAGTTCTTC	CASSGQGQQFF	TRBV21-1	TRBJ2-1	.	.
TGTGCCACCAGTGATTCGGTCAGGGGGCCCACCGGGGAGCTGTTTTTT	CATSDSVRGPTGELFF	TRBV24-1	TRBJ2-2	TRBD1	.
TGTGCCAGCAGCCAAGCTCGGGGGGGCCAAGAGACCCAGTACTTC	CASSQARGGQETQYF	TRBV3-1/TRBV3-2	TRBJ2-5	TRBD2	.
TGCGCCAGCGCACCAAGGGCAATCTATGGCTACACCTTC	CASAPRAIYGYTF	TRBV23-1	TRBJ1-2	.	.
TGTGCCAGCAGTGAAAGGGGACATCAAGAGACCCAGTACTTC	CASSERGHQETQYF	TRBV25-1	TRBJ2-5	.	medium-sized